A selection of T cell receptor beta chains follows, all from one sample in a study of T cell responses to AZD1222 COVID-19 vaccine. The method was immunoSEQ multiplex PCR; TCRdb's version includes in-frame clones alone and lacks a portion of them. In the table there are some 100,000 clones, around 87% of which are singletons. This specimen was peripheral blood, taken on day 0 of MenACWY control vaccination. The receptors were sampled from an adult in good health. CDR3s include the opening cysteine and the closing phenylalanine or tryptophan. A D gene is named only where the DNA matches it firmly. Expanded clones get a size class; other rows say once, few or many, or leave the size out.

CDR3nt,CDR3aa,abundance,d_gene,j_gene,v_gene
TGTGCCAGCAGCTTAGTAGGCCAGCCCAAAGAGACCCAGTACTTC,CASSLVGQPKETQYF,-,-,TRBJ2-5,TRBV7-2
TGTGCCAGCAGCCCCCTAGGAGCACAGCGAAAACCCCCCTACGAGCAGTACTTC,CASSPLGAQRKPPYEQYF,-,-,TRBJ2-7,TRBV14
TGTGCCAGCAGCTTCGACGGAAGCTCTGGAAACACCATATATTTT,CASSFDGSSGNTIYF,few,-,TRBJ1-3,TRBV9
TGTGCCAGCAGCCCAATTCAGTGGACTAGCAGGGGACGAGATACGCAGTATTTT,CASSPIQWTSRGRDTQYF,-,TRBD2,TRBJ2-3,TRBV5-4
TGTGCCAGCAGGAGAAGGACAACTCAGTACTTC,CASRRRTTQYF,-,-,TRBJ2-5,TRBV28
TGCGGAACGGAGGCAGATACGCAGTATTTT,CGTEADTQYF,-,-,TRBJ2-3,TRBV20-1
TGTGCCAGCAGTCGAACCGGGGTGGACACTGAAGCTTTCTTT,CASSRTGVDTEAFF,-,-,TRBJ1-1,TRBV11-2
TGTGCCACCAGCACCATAGCCCGTCCATACGAGCAGTACTTC,CATSTIARPYEQYF,few,-,TRBJ2-7,TRBV15
TGTGCCAGCAGCAAGAGGGCTAGCGGGCCCGTAGACACAGATACGCAGTATTTT,CASSKRASGPVDTDTQYF,-,TRBD2,TRBJ2-3,TRBV7-2
TGCGCCAGCAGCCCGCGGACTAGCGGGGCCTACGAGCAGTACTTC,CASSPRTSGAYEQYF,-,TRBD2,TRBJ2-7,TRBV4-3
TGTGCCAGCTCACAGGCGGTCGAAGCTTTCTTT,CASSQAVEAFF,-,-,TRBJ1-1,TRBV18
TGCAGCGCTGCCGGGAGGACTAGCGGAAAGTTCTTC,CSAAGRTSGKFF,-,TRBD2,TRBJ2-1,TRBV29-1
TGTGCCAGCAGTTTAAGGGGTCAGCCCCAGCATTTT,CASSLRGQPQHF,-,-,TRBJ1-5,TRBV27
TGCGCCAGCAGCCAAGAGGAACAGGGACCCAACTATGGCTACACCTTC,CASSQEEQGPNYGYTF,-,-,TRBJ1-2,TRBV4-1
TGTGCCATCAGTGAGTCGGGGGGACTAGCTACCTACAATGAGCAGTTCTTC,CAISESGGLATYNEQFF,-,TRBD2,TRBJ2-1,TRBV10-3
TGTGCCAGCCAAACGACAGGGGGGCTCTTAGGGGAGCAGTTCTTC,CASQTTGGLLGEQFF,-,TRBD1,TRBJ2-1,TRBV7-8
TGTGCCAGCAGCTCCGGGACAGGGTTCGTTCGGGAGGCCCAGCATTTT,CASSSGTGFVREAQHF,few,TRBD1,TRBJ1-5,TRBV5-8
TGTGCCAGCAGCTTGCAACAGGCGAGTACCGGGGAGCTGTTTTTT,CASSLQQASTGELFF,-,-,TRBJ2-2,TRBV5-8
TGTGCCAGCAGCTCCCTCGCCGGGCTACAAACTGGAAACACCATATATTTT,CASSSLAGLQTGNTIYF,-,-,TRBJ1-3,TRBV7-9
TGTGCCAGCAGTGAAGCGGGGAGCGGCGAGCAGTACTTC,CASSEAGSGEQYF,medium-sized,-,TRBJ2-7,TRBV2
TGTGCCAGCAGCTTAGTCGGGAGTCCCTACAATGAGCAGTTCTTC,CASSLVGSPYNEQFF,-,-,TRBJ2-1,TRBV11-3
TGTGCCAGCAGATTGGGACAGACAACTAATGAAAAACTGTTTTTT,CASRLGQTTNEKLFF,once,TRBD1,TRBJ1-4,TRBV28
TGTGCCAGCAGACTCTACGGGAGCTCCTACAATGAGCAGTTCTTC,CASRLYGSSYNEQFF,-,-,TRBJ2-1,TRBV7-9
TGTGCCTGGAGTGTTGACCTGAACACTGAAGCTTTCTTT,CAWSVDLNTEAFF,-,-,TRBJ1-1,TRBV30
TGTGCCAGTAGTTCAGACAGGGAAAACGAGCAGTACTTC,CASSSDRENEQYF,-,TRBD1,TRBJ2-7,TRBV19
TGTGCCAGCACCCCCCCGGGGATGGATGAGCAGTTCTTC,CASTPPGMDEQFF,few,-,TRBJ2-1,TRBV6-5
TGTGCCAGCAGCCAAGAAGGATGGGGGAGTCAGGAAAAACTGTTTTTT,CASSQEGWGSQEKLFF,-,-,TRBJ1-4,TRBV3-1/TRBV3-2
TGTGCCAGCAGACTAGGGAACACCGGGGAGCTGTTTTTT,CASRLGNTGELFF,-,-,TRBJ2-2,TRBV7-2
TGTGCCAGCAGCTTCGGACAGGGTTCGCAGCAGCCCCAGCATTTT,CASSFGQGSQQPQHF,-,TRBD1,TRBJ1-5,TRBV5-6
TGCGCCAGCAGCCTTGGGGACGCGCGGTCCTACAATGAGCAGTTCTTC,CASSLGDARSYNEQFF,-,-,TRBJ2-1,TRBV4-1
TGTGCCAGCAGGAGAGTTGGCGCTTTCTTT,CASRRVGAFF,-,-,TRBJ1-1,TRBV7-2